This TCR beta chain is from a study of beta chain features in type 1 diabetes. Turning to the study itself: Patients were similar to healthy donors in age and gender (as well as in cell yields).

This clone has a count of ten or more. Its antigen is unidentified. From germline, CDR1 is LGHNA and CDR2 YSLEER. The V segment lost 1 base and the J segment 7 bases; nucleotides outside the gene matches: 7. This CDR3 spans 15 amino acids. Study-wide findings and caveats: Whether HLA type affects TCRB rearrangement stayed undetermined in the present work. Patients and controls would share equally any PCR tilt toward shorter templates.

Every isolated RNA sample was fully reverse transcribed, so sequencing captured expressed TCRB transcripts. Generated by immunoSEQ multiplex PCR, the TCRdb table keeps only in-frame clones and is missing some. The sample has over 150,000 clones, around 8.5% seen once. This chain joins TRBV4-3 and TRBJ2-1, with 7 bases fitting TRBD2. Sequencing used central memory CD4+ T cells from blood. The receptor's source is a man in his late teens or twenties in good health. The CDR3 loop reads CASSQVESGINEQFF. The CDR3 region has the DNA TGCGCCAGCAGCCAAGTCGAAAGCGGGATAAATGAGCAGTTCTTC.